Shown below are 30 T cell receptor beta chains from a single sample sequenced in a study of blood T cell repertoires in COVID-19. Assay used: immunoSEQ multiplex PCR; TCRdb lists only in-frame clones, some missing. Seen here are over 85,000 clones, roughly four fifths observed once, and the top ten hold more than 15%. Sequencing was done on a sample of peripheral blood. The receptors originated from a woman aged 60-70 years with acute or convalescent COVID-19.

The V gene is TRBV27, the J gene TRBJ1-3; D might be TRBD1 (5 bases). Per the germline V gene, CDR1 is MNHEY and CDR2 is SMNVEV (reference sequence). The CDR3 consists of 15 residues. Between the trimmed V and J ends, which lost 3 bases and 4 bases, there was a span of 13 bases. The CDR3 reads CASSFPRTLGNTIYF. Here the CDR3 DNA reads TGTGCCAGCAGTTTTCCCCGGACACTCGGAAACACCATATATTTT.

CDR3 nucleotides: TGTGCCAGCAGTCCAGGGTTCTCTGGAAACACCATATATTTT. Its protein is CASSPGFSGNTIYF. The chain carries TRBV6-5 and TRBJ1-3; D may be TRBD1 (5 bases). Deletions cut 5 bases from V and 0 bases from J, with 8 bases between. The CDR3 length is 14 residues. Germline V gene lookup returns CDR1 MNHEY and CDR2 SVGAGI.

The chain has TRBV4-1 and TRBJ1-5; D not certain. Trimming cost V 7 bases and J 2 bases, with 12 bases left between them. CDR1 is MGHRA, CDR2 YSYEKL, per germline. This CDR3 is 14 amino acids long. The CDR3 region has the DNA TGCGCCAGCAACCCTTCGGGTGGCAATCAGCCCCAGCATTTT. As protein: CASNPSGGNQPQHF.

Only a few counts were recorded for this clone. This rearrangement joins TRBV9 to TRBJ2-7; D perhaps matches TRBD2 (6 bases). Germline CDR1 reads SGDLS; CDR2 reads YYNGEE. The CDR3 is made up of 15 amino acids. V lost 4 bases to trimming and J lost 0 bases, with 14 bases between them. CDR3: CASSYGAGRSYEQYF. The CDR3 nucleotides read TGTGCCAGCAGCTACGGGGCGGGGCGCTCCTACGAGCAGTACTTC.

The chain combines TRBV4-2 with TRBJ2-3, with 8 bases that match TRBD2. This CDR3 contains 16 residues. V shed 5 bases, J shed 0 bases, and the junction held 7 bases outside the gene matches. Germline CDR1 LGHNA, CDR2 YNFKEQ. The CDR3 reads CASSGIAGPSTDTQYF. CDR3 sequence (DNA): TGTGCCAGCAGCGGGATAGCGGGGCCTAGCACAGATACGCAGTATTTT.

The V gene is TRBV4-3, the J gene TRBJ1-2, with 8 positions matching TRBD1. This CDR3 has 16 amino acids. The V gene end was trimmed by 6 bases and the J gene end by 5 bases; junction bases not matched to a gene: 14. CDR1 is LGHNA and CDR2 is YSLEER in the germline V gene. For the CDR3, the DNA is TGCGCCAGCAGGGATATCCGGGACAGGAGACGATATGGCTACACCTTC. Residues: CASRDIRDRRRYGYTF.

This chain connects TRBV30 to TRBJ1-4; TRBD1 is a possible D gene (6 bases). Trimming removed 2 bases at V and 8 bases at J, with 12 bases between. Germline V gene sequence: CDR1 GTSNPN, CDR2 SVGIG (reference sequence). The CDR3 length is 13 residues. The CDR3 DNA follows: TGTGCCTGGAGTCGGGACACGGGGGAAAAACTGTTTTTT. Protein product: CAWSRDTGEKLFF.

This chain uses TRBV19 with TRBJ1-3, with D tentatively TRBD1 (5 bases). V dropped 5 bases and J dropped 0 bases, with 11 bases sitting between them. The CDR3 runs to 15 residues. Germline V CDR1 and CDR2: LNHDA, SQIVND (reference sequence). The CDR3 loop is CASSPAQGSGNTIYF. The CDR3 DNA follows: TGTGCCAGTAGTCCAGCGCAGGGCTCTGGAAACACCATATATTTT.

This sequence joins TRBV6-5 and TRBJ1-1; 7 bases match TRBD1. This CDR3 contains 15 residues. Germline V lookup: CDR1 MNHEY, CDR2 SVGAGI. With V trimmed by 5 bases and J by 2 bases, 8 bases remained unmatched. The CDR3 bases are TGTGCCAGCAGTCCGCAGACAGGGACAAACACTGAAGCTTTCTTT. This encodes CASSPQTGTNTEAFF.

The chain couples TRBV6-2 or TRBV6-3 to TRBJ2-3; TRBD2 agrees at 7 bases. Germline V gene lookup returns CDR1 MNHEY and CDR2 SVGEGT. This CDR3 region has 14 residues. The V segment lost 4 bases and the J segment 3 bases; nucleotides outside the gene matches: 4. As DNA, the CDR3 is TGTGCCAGCAGTTCAGGACTAGGAACAGATACGCAGTATTTT. This encodes CASSSGLGTDTQYF.

This chain uses TRBV11-1 with TRBJ1-4, with TRBD1 as a possible D gene (6 bases). Trimming took 7 bases from V and 4 from J, leaving 7 bases between them. Germline V gene sequence: CDR1 SGHAT, CDR2 FQDESV (reference sequence). The CDR3 runs to 12 residues. The CDR3 nucleotides read TGTGCCAGCAAGGACAGTAATGAAAAACTGTTTTTT. It yields the protein CASKDSNEKLFF.

This chain connects TRBV6-5 to TRBJ2-7, with D tentatively TRBD1 (6 bases). The CDR3 is 13 residues long. The V gene lost 8 bases and the J gene lost 0 bases, with 11 bases spanning the gap. Germline lookup yields CDR1 MNHEY and CDR2 SVGAGI. As DNA, the CDR3 is TGTGCCAGCGGGACATGGAACTCCTACGAGCAGTACTTC. Residues: CASGTWNSYEQYF.

This chain links TRBV7-9 with TRBJ1-2, with D maybe TRBD1 (6 bases). CDR1 SEHNR and CDR2 FQNEAQ come from the germline V gene (reference sequence). V gave up 5 bases and J gave up 5 bases, with 15 bases separating them. This CDR3 is built from 14 residues. The chain's CDR3 is CASSPAGAGYGYTF. CDR3 bases: TGTGCCAGCAGCCCGGCGGGGGCTGGTTATGGCTACACCTTC.

The chain joins TRBV19 to TRBJ1-6; D is uncertain. Trimming pared 3 bases from V and 5 bases from J, leaving 14 bases between. The CDR3 consists of 16 residues. The V gene's germline CDR1 is LNHDA and CDR2 SQIVND (reference sequence). This CDR3 reads CASSMLRPKDNSPLHF. The DNA of the CDR3 is TGTGCCAGTAGTATGCTCAGGCCGAAGGATAATTCACCCCTCCACTTT.

The chain has TRBV10-3 and TRBJ2-7, with TRBD2 matching 7 bases. CDR1 and CDR2 from the germline V gene are ENHRY and SYGVKD. CDR3 length: 11 residues. Trimming cost V 10 bases and J 3 bases; bases outside gene matches: 3. In DNA form, the CDR3 reads TGTGCCAGCGGGGGTAACTACGAGCAGTACTTC. As protein: CASGGNYEQYF.

The V call is TRBV5-1, the J call TRBJ1-2; 9 nucleotides line up with TRBD1. The V segment lost 3 bases and the J segment 2 bases; nucleotides outside the gene matches: 8. The CDR3 runs to 16 residues. Per the germline V gene, CDR1 is SGHRS and CDR2 is YFSETQ. The CDR3 DNA follows: TGCGCCAGCAGCTCCTCCGGGACAGGGTTGAACTATGGCTACACCTTC. Translating gives CASSSSGTGLNYGYTF.

This chain uses TRBV11-3 with TRBJ2-7; D perhaps matches TRBD1 (5 bases). Germline CDR1 and CDR2: SGHNT and YENEEA. CDR3 length: 15 residues. V was pared by 1 base and J by 1 base, with 11 bases between. The CDR3 here is CASSLVRELSYEQYF. In DNA form, the CDR3 reads TGTGCCAGCAGCTTAGTCAGGGAATTATCCTACGAGCAGTACTTC.

The chain employs TRBV5-8 and TRBJ1-5; tentatively, D is TRBD1 (6 bases). With 3 bases removed from V and 0 bases from J, the gap between germline ends came to 16 bases. This CDR3 comprises 17 residues. Germline CDR1 reads SGHTS; CDR2 reads YDEGEE. CDR3 sequence (DNA): TGTGCCAGCAGCTATTTACTCCAGGGGATTAGCAATCAGCCCCAGCATTTT. Encoded protein: CASSYLLQGISNQPQHF. Supplemented by reference TRBV5-8 and TRBJ1-5, the full variable domain reads EAGVTQSPTHLIKTRGQQATLRCSPISGHTSVYWYQQALGLGLQFLLWYDEGEERNRGNFPPRFSGRQFPNYSSELNVNALELEDSALYLCASSYLLQGISNQPQHFGDGTRLSIL.

A single count supports this clone. This chain links TRBV6-2 or TRBV6-3 with TRBJ2-1, with 12 bases aligning to TRBD2. J gave up 3 bases and V 6 bases, and 3 bases lay outside the gene matches. There are 15 residues in the CDR3. From germline, CDR1 is MNHEY and CDR2 SVGEGT. Here the CDR3 reads CASSPLAGGYNEQFF. Written as DNA, the CDR3 is TGTGCCAGCAGCCCACTAGCGGGGGGCTACAATGAGCAGTTCTTC.

This chain links TRBV4-3 with TRBJ1-2, with TRBD1 matching 7 bases. After removal of 1 base from V and 5 bases from J, the junction contained 10 bases not matched to a gene. The CDR3 sequence is 16 residues long. From germline, CDR1 is LGHNA and CDR2 YSLEER. CDR3 loop: CASSQGTPGTVYGYTF. The CDR3 nucleotides are TGCGCCAGCAGCCAAGGAACCCCCGGGACAGTATATGGCTACACCTTC.

This clone was counted once. The chain combines TRBV28 with TRBJ1-2, with 9 positions matching TRBD1. CDR1 is MDHEN, CDR2 SYDVKM, per germline. The trim removed 3 bases at V and 7 bases at J, leaving 3 bases unmatched. There are 13 residues in the CDR3. For the CDR3, the DNA is TGTGCCAGCAGTTTCGGGACAGGGTTTGGCTACACCTTC. Protein: CASSFGTGFGYTF.

CDR3 region: CASSPDIYNQPQHF. The CDR3 DNA reads TGTGCCAGCAGCCCGGACATCTACAATCAGCCCCAGCATTTT. This chain links TRBV6-6 with TRBJ1-5, with D possibly matching TRBD1 (5 bases). Germline CDR1 reads MNHNY; CDR2 reads SVGAGI (reference sequence). V dropped 6 bases and J dropped 3 bases, with 12 bases sitting between them. CDR3 length: 14 amino acids.

The V and J genes are TRBV18 and TRBJ1-1, with D unresolved. CDR1 and CDR2 (germline): KGHSH, LQKENI. The CDR3 runs to 17 residues. V gave up 1 base and J gave up 1 base, with 16 bases separating them. Here the CDR3 reads CASSPLSGGLTNTEAFF. As DNA, the CDR3 is TGTGCCAGCTCACCACTCTCCGGCGGGTTGACGAACACTGAAGCTTTCTTT.

The chain links TRBV5-8 to TRBJ1-2; perhaps TRBD1 as D (6 bases). Trimming took off 2 bases at V and 6 bases at J, with 11 bases between the two ends. CDR1 is SGHTS, CDR2 YDEGEE, per germline. The CDR3 loop spans 13 amino acids. The CDR3 reads CASSFGGANGYTF. The DNA for the CDR3 is TGTGCCAGCAGCTTCGGGGGGGCTAATGGCTACACCTTC.

This clone has only a few counts. The V gene is TRBV5-1, the J gene TRBJ1-4; possibly TRBD1 for D (6 bases). The CDR3 has 16 amino acids. V was cut by 4 bases and J by 5 bases, with 18 bases left in between. In germline, CDR1 is SGHRS, CDR2 YFSETQ. DNA of the CDR3: TGCGCCAGCAGCCCCGGATCCGGGACAAGGAATGAAAAACTGTTTTTT. It encodes CASSPGSGTRNEKLFF.

The chain couples TRBV30 to TRBJ1-2; D unresolved. Germline V gene sequence: CDR1 GTSNPN, CDR2 SVGIG (reference sequence). V lost 4 bases and J lost 6, with 6 bases in between. The CDR3 loop spans 10 amino acids. The CDR3 bases are TGTGCCTGGATCAGTGATGGCTACACCTTC. Amino acids: CAWISDGYTF.

The rearrangement uses TRBV3-1 (or the pseudogene TRBV3-2) and TRBJ1-4, with 7 bases that match TRBD1. V lost 1 base and J lost 8; bases outside the gene matches: 4. The CDR3 totals 14 residues. In germline, CDR1 is LGHDT, CDR2 YNNKEL (reference sequence). The CDR3 is CASSQVRGQEKLFF. The CDR3 DNA reads as TGTGCCAGCAGCCAAGTTAGGGGGCAGGAAAAACTGTTTTTT.

J is TRBJ2-7 and V is TRBV6-5, with 7 bases fitting TRBD1. Unmatched junction bases numbered 9, after V lost 7 bases and J lost 3 bases. Germline V gene lookup returns CDR1 MNHEY and CDR2 SVGAGI. This CDR3 has 14 residues. This CDR3 is CASTTRQGFYEQYF. CDR3 nucleotides: TGTGCCAGCACCACCCGACAGGGTTTCTACGAGCAGTACTTC.

This chain links TRBV5-5 with TRBJ2-3; 9 bases agree with TRBD2. Germline trimming cut 3 bases from V and 1 base from J; bases unmatched to any gene: 6. CDR3 length: 16 residues. Germline CDR1 is SGHKS and CDR2 is YYEKEE (reference sequence). Here the CDR3 DNA reads TGTGCCAGCAGCTCATATGCGGGGGGGCGCACAGATACGCAGTATTTT. Translating it yields CASSSYAGGRTDTQYF.

The rearrangement links TRBV3-1 (or the pseudogene TRBV3-2) to TRBJ1-3, with D hard to call. Germline V CDR1 and CDR2: LGHDT, YNNKEL (reference sequence). The CDR3 is 14 residues long. Trimming shortened V by 1 base and J by 0 bases, and 4 bases separated the two germline ends. The CDR3 loop reads CASSQGRSGNTIYF. The CDR3, as DNA: TGTGCCAGCAGCCAAGGTCGCTCTGGAAACACCATATATTTT.